The T cell receptor (beta chain) described here comes from a study of cytomegalovirus exposure and HLA in healthy donors. Study in general: Early released data had about 80 million unique TCRs, all coming from HLA-typed donors.

The germline CDR1 and CDR2 sequences are SEHNR and FQNEAQ (reference sequence). This CDR3 contains 14 residues. The junction had 6 bases not matched to a gene; V was cut back by 5 bases and J by 6 bases. Primers: 60 Vbeta forward and 13 Jbeta reverse. Libraries were prepared by immunoSEQ multiplex PCR; TCRdb keeps only in-frame clonotypes and omits some of them. The repertoire includes 200,000 to 250,000 clones, over 70% of them detected once, and roughly 0.7% sits in the top ten. The sequencing sample was made of PBMCs. The rearrangement links TRBV7-9 to TRBJ2-1; 8 bases match TRBD2. The source is a boy younger than 10 in good health and CMV-seronegative. The CDR3 coding sequence is TGTGCCAGCAGCGGCGCTAGCGGGTTCAATGAGCAGTTCTTC. It yields the protein CASSGASGFNEQFF.